The 12 T cell receptor beta chains below were found in one sample sequenced in a study of T cell changes during pregnancy in multiple sclerosis. Only in-frame clones appear in the TCRdb table, and some are missing; sequencing was by immunoSEQ multiplex PCR. The sample lists around 45,000 clones; 75% to 95% were seen once. Sequencing was performed on CD4+ T cells from peripheral blood mononuclear cells, taken before pregnancy. Every receptor here comes from a female donor with multiple sclerosis, enrolled in a pregnancy study.

This sequence joins TRBV18 and TRBJ1-2, with a possible D match to TRBD1 (6 bases). This CDR3 has 13 residues. From germline, CDR1 is KGHSH and CDR2 LQKENI. V was clipped by 3 bases and J by 1 base, with 6 bases between them. The CDR3, as DNA: TGTGCCAGCTCACCGGACAGTAACTATGGCTACACCTTC. The encoded protein is CASSPDSNYGYTF. Supplemented by reference TRBV18 and TRBJ1-2, the full variable domain reads NAGVMQNPRHLVRRRGQEARLRCSPMKGHSHVYWYRQLPEEGLKFMVYLQKENIIDESGMPKERFSAEFPKEGPSILRIQQVVRGDSAAYFCASSPDSNYGYTFGSGTRLTVV.

V is TRBV11-2 and J is TRBJ2-1, with TRBD1 matching over 10 bases. J lost 2 bases, V lost 6 bases, and 1 base had no gene match. Germline V gene data show CDR1 as SGHAT and CDR2 as FQNNGV. This CDR3 contains 14 residues. CDR3 sequence (DNA): TGTGCCAGCAGTGGACAGGGGGCCTACAATGAGCAGTTCTTC. This encodes CASSGQGAYNEQFF.

The chain combines TRBV9 with TRBJ2-7, with a tentative D call TRBD1 (6 bases). The V end lost 0 bases, the J end lost 3 bases, and 10 bases lay between the germline ends. This CDR3 contains 14 residues. From germline, CDR1 is SGDLS and CDR2 YYNGEE. The CDR3 protein is CASSVGQGIYEQYF. The CDR3 region has the DNA TGTGCCAGCAGCGTAGGCCAGGGGATCTACGAGCAGTACTTC.

CDR3 in amino acids: CASSPGSQETQYF. CDR3 nucleotide sequence: TGTGCCAGCTCACCAGGGAGCCAAGAGACCCAGTACTTC. V is TRBV18 and J is TRBJ2-5, with a tentative D call TRBD2 (5 bases). This CDR3 contains 13 residues. CDR1 KGHSH and CDR2 LQKENI come from the germline V gene. Trimming removed 2 bases from V and 1 base from J, with 5 bases in between.

The V gene is TRBV7-8, the J gene TRBJ2-1, with D possibly TRBD1 on 5 matching bases. Germline V gene sequence: CDR1 SGHVS, CDR2 FQNEAQ. V shed 5 bases and J shed 7 bases, with 15 bases lying between them. The CDR3 runs to 14 residues. The CDR3 DNA is TGTGCCAGCAGCACCTACCCCGCAGGGAATGAGCAGTTCTTC. Residues: CASSTYPAGNEQFF.

This clone has only one observation. The chain has TRBV7-9 and TRBJ2-5; 7 bases agree with TRBD1. The CDR3 covers 14 residues. J was trimmed by 3 bases and V by 3 bases; bases with no gene match: 4. Germline lookup yields CDR1 SEHNR and CDR2 FQNEAQ (reference sequence). DNA of the CDR3: TGTGCCAGCAGCTTGATCGACAGGGAAGAGACCCAGTACTTC. Protein product: CASSLIDREETQYF. The whole variable domain, remainder taken from reference TRBV7-9 and TRBJ2-5, is DTGVSQNPRHKITKRGQNVTFRCDPISEHNRLYWYRQTLGQGPEFLTYFQNEAQLEKSRLLSDRFSAERPKGSFSTLEIQRTEQGDSAMYLCASSLIDREETQYFGPGTRLLVL.

V and J are TRBV7-3 and TRBJ1-1, with a tentative D call TRBD1 (5 bases). Trimming removed 4 bases at V and 1 base at J, with 7 bases between. Germline CDR1 SGHTA, CDR2 FQGTGA. This CDR3 region has 13 residues. The CDR3 nucleotides are TGTGCCAGCAGCTCCCAGGGGAACACTGAAGCTTTCTTT. It yields the protein CASSSQGNTEAFF.

The rearrangement uses TRBV19 and TRBJ1-4; 7 nucleotides agree with TRBD1. V dropped 3 bases and J dropped 8; count of bases not matched to a gene: 3. The germline CDR1 and CDR2 sequences are LNHDA and SQIVND (reference sequence). The CDR3 contains 13 residues. CDR3 in amino acids: CASSIAQGEKLFF. The DNA for the CDR3 is TGTGCCAGTAGTATTGCACAGGGGGAAAAACTGTTTTTT.

In nucleotides, the CDR3 is TGTGCCATCAGTGAAACGGACAGGGCGAACACTGAAGCTTTCTTT. It yields the protein CAISETDRANTEAFF. This chain links TRBV10-3 with TRBJ1-1, with 8 nucleotides matching TRBD1. The germline CDR1 and CDR2 sequences are ENHRY and SYGVKD. V trimming: 3 bases; J trimming: 1 base; junction bases outside the gene matches: 4. The CDR3 is 15 residues long.

The CDR3 loop reads CASSSGLAGARETQYF. CDR3 DNA sequence: TGTGCCAGCAGCTCCGGACTAGCGGGAGCCCGGGAGACCCAGTACTTC. The V and J genes are TRBV2 and TRBJ2-5, with 13 bases identical to TRBD2. Per the germline V gene, CDR1 is SNHLY and CDR2 is FYNNEI. The CDR3 runs 16 residues. With V trimmed by 6 bases and J by 5 bases, 9 bases remained unmatched. Full variable domain (rest looked up from reference TRBV2 and TRBJ2-5): EPEVTQTPSHQVTQMGQEVILRCVPISNHLYFYWYRQILGQKVEFLVSFYNNEISEKSEIFDDQFSVERPDGSNFTLKIRSTKLEDSAMYFCASSSGLAGARETQYFGPGTRLLVL.

This clone has only a few counts. V is TRBV7-2 and J is TRBJ2-7; 9 positions match TRBD2. The CDR3 is 15 amino acids. Germline assignment: CDR1 SGHTA and CDR2 FQGNSA. With 1 base clipped from V and 0 bases from J, the junction kept 1 base outside the gene matches. The CDR3 region is CASSLELAGSYEQYF. The CDR3 DNA follows: TGTGCCAGCAGCTTAGAACTAGCGGGCTCCTACGAGCAGTACTTC.

This chain uses TRBV5-1 with TRBJ2-3, with 14 bases lining up with TRBD2. Germline V lookup: CDR1 SGHRS, CDR2 YFSETQ. After removal of 3 bases from V and 0 bases from J, the junction contained 6 bases not matched to a gene. The CDR3 length is 18 residues. CDR3 in DNA: TGCGCCAGCAGCTCCGGACTAGCGGGGGGAACGAGCACAGATACGCAGTATTTT. Protein sequence: CASSSGLAGGTSTDTQYF. The full variable domain, with the rest looked up from reference TRBV5-1 and TRBJ2-3, is KAGVTQTPRYLIKTRGQQVTLSCSPISGHRSVSWYQQTPGQGLQFLFEYFSETQRNKGNFPGRFSGRQFSNSRSEMNVSTLELGDSALYLCASSSGLAGGTSTDTQYFGPGTRLTVL.